This T cell receptor beta chain emerged from a study of blood T cell repertoires in COVID-19. Methods used by the authors: Estimates of nucleated cell counts were drawn from the amplification of reference gene primers. Produced via immunoSEQ multiplex PCR; TCRdb's table is partial and in-frame only. Clone size and V and J calls were adopted from that table, with D and trimming inferred from the DNA. In the table there are roughly 410,000 clones, 87% of which are singletons. The CDR3 is made up of 11 amino acids. V lost 3 bases and J lost 1, with 3 bases in between. CDR1 and CDR2 from the germline V gene are DFQATT and SNEGSKA (reference sequence). Notes on this clone: Other DNA sequences in the sample encode the same CDR3.

The material sequenced was peripheral blood. This TCR was recovered from a woman aged 60-75 years with COVID-19, enrolled during active disease. This chain uses TRBV20-1 with TRBJ1-1; D is unclear. CDR3 protein: CSASGNTEAFF. The CDR3 coding sequence is TGCAGTGCTAGCGGGAACACTGAAGCTTTCTTT.